The present T cell receptor beta chain was sequenced within a study of Graves' ophthalmopathy and Graves' hyperthyroidism. Background on the study: The authors collected peripheral blood at initial diagnosis, before any treatment.

CDR3 length: 13 residues. Germline V gene data show CDR1 as SGDLS and CDR2 as YYNGEE. Unmatched junction bases numbered 5, after V lost 3 bases and J lost 9 bases. RNA transcripts were the source from which TCR beta CDR3 regions were amplified. RT-PCR with HTBI primers came first, then second-round multiplex PCR. TCRdb re-analysed the multiplex PCR reads in MiXCR, keeping a single row per CDR3 protein. The table includes around 660,000 distinct CDR3 sequences, more than 40% detected once. As regards this clonotype: Its antigen is undetermined.

Each donor who had ophthalmopathy showed moderate-to-severe activity, a CAS of ≥3, a NOSPECS of ≥4, and a duration under 3 months. Pregnancy or lactation, uncontrolled infections and other autoimmune diseases were grounds for excluding patients. Study-level results: The majority of expanded thyroid clonotypes above 0.001 frequency also occurred in blood.

The chain carries TRBV9 and TRBJ1-2; 10 bases are a match to TRBD1. The sample was peripheral blood. The origin of this receptor is an adult man with Graves' ophthalmopathy. CDR3 nucleotides: TGTGCCAGCAGCGGGACAGGGGGATTGAGCTACACCTTC. Its translation is CASSGTGGLSYTF. The variable domain in full, with the rest retrieved from reference TRBV9 and TRBJ1-2, is DSGVTQTPKHLITATGQRVTLRCSPRSGDLSVYWYQQSLDQGLQFLIQYYNGEERAKGNILERFSAQQFPDLHSELNLSSLELGDSALYFCASSGTGGLSYTFGSGTRLTVV.